These T cell receptor beta chains were read from a single sample in a study of blood T cell repertoires in COVID-19. Sequencing was performed with immunoSEQ multiplex PCR; in TCRdb, only in-frame clones are kept and a portion is missing. The sample records about 150,000 clones, roughly nine tenths being singletons. The material sequenced was peripheral blood. The receptors here all came from a man between 45 and 60 years old with acute or convalescent COVID-19. CDR3s include the opening cysteine and the closing phenylalanine or tryptophan. The D gene is left open where the match is weak. Clone size is given for some rows only: seen once, a few or many times, or a class if the clone is expanded.

J | D | size | V | length | CDR3 | DNA
TRBJ2-2 | NA | NA | TRBV5-1 | 13 | CASRDYTTGELFF | TGCGCCAGCAGGGACTACACGACCGGGGAGCTGTTTTTT
TRBJ1-2 | NA | NA | TRBV11-2 | 15 | CASSFYPGHNYGYTF | TGTGCCAGCAGCTTCTACCCGGGACACAACTATGGCTACACCTTC
TRBJ2-1 | NA | NA | TRBV5-1 | 11 | CASSLYNEQFF | TGCGCCAGCAGCCTGTACAATGAGCAGTTCTTC
TRBJ1-5 | NA | once | TRBV10-3 | 13 | CAISVQGGQPQHF | TGTGCCATCAGTGTACAGGGTGGGCAGCCCCAGCATTTT
TRBJ2-7 | NA | NA | TRBV9 | 14 | CASSIQGDSYEQYF | TGTGCCAGCAGCATCCAGGGGGACTCGTACGAGCAGTACTTC
TRBJ2-1 | NA | NA | TRBV3-1/TRBV3-2 | 13 | CASTRGRAHEQFF | TGTGCCAGCACCAGGGGCAGGGCCCATGAGCAGTTCTTC
TRBJ1-1 | NA | NA | TRBV7-9 | 12 | CASSLILAEAFF | TGTGCCAGCAGCTTAATTCTAGCAGAAGCTTTCTTT
TRBJ1-5 | NA | NA | TRBV19 | 15 | CASSIVGGGDQPQHF | TGTGCCAGTAGTATTGTCGGGGGAGGGGATCAGCCCCAGCATTTT
TRBJ1-2 | NA | NA | TRBV4-3 | 13 | CASSQERAAGYTF | TGCGCCAGCAGCCAAGAGCGGGCAGCTGGCTACACCTTC
TRBJ2-3 | NA | once | TRBV30 | 15 | CAWSVTPKYRTTQYF | TGTGCCTGGAGTGTAACTCCAAAATACAGAACTACGCAGTATTTT
TRBJ2-2 | TRBD1 | NA | TRBV6-5 | 16 | CASSYSMDRGPGELFF | TGTGCCAGCAGTTACTCGATGGACAGGGGGCCCGGGGAGCTGTTTTTT
TRBJ2-3 | NA | NA | TRBV9 | 14 | CASSGSRAPDTQYF | TGTGCCAGCAGCGGGAGCAGAGCCCCAGATACGCAGTATTTT
TRBJ1-3 | TRBD1 | NA | TRBV28 | 15 | CASSLWAGGENTIYF | TGTGCCAGCAGTTTATGGGCAGGGGGCGAGAACACCATATATTTT
TRBJ1-2 | NA | once | TRBV7-8 | 16 | CASSPSLGGSFYGYTF | TGTGCCAGCAGCCCGTCCTTGGGCGGGTCCTTCTATGGCTACACCTTC
TRBJ1-5 | NA | NA | TRBV18 | 17 | CASSLRHGDNGNQPQHF | TGTGCCAGCTCACTCCGTCACGGGGACAACGGGAATCAGCCCCAGCATTTT
TRBJ2-1 | TRBD2 | once | TRBV7-6 | 17 | CASSARGGTRKEGEQFF | TGTGCCAGCAGCGCCCGAGGGGGGACTAGGAAGGAGGGTGAGCAGTTCTTC
TRBJ1-5 | NA | NA | TRBV9 | 15 | CASSRGRGVNQPQHF | TGTGCCAGCAGCCGGGGGAGAGGGGTCAATCAGCCCCAGCATTTT
TRBJ2-7 | TRBD2 | NA | TRBV27 | 14 | CASSPGTSGYEQYF | TGTGCCAGCAGTCCCGGGACTAGCGGTTACGAGCAGTACTTC
TRBJ1-3 | NA | NA | TRBV4-3 | 15 | CASSQGGPQGNTIYF | TGCGCCAGCAGCCAAGGGGGCCCCCAAGGAAACACCATATATTTT
TRBJ2-7 | TRBD1 | NA | TRBV28 | 15 | CASSFRAGGSYEQYF | TGTGCCAGCAGTTTTAGGGCAGGGGGCTCGTACGAGCAGTACTTC
TRBJ1-5 | TRBD1 | NA | TRBV7-2 | 14 | CASSLGQGGQPQHF | TGTGCCAGCAGCTTAGGACAGGGGGGTCAGCCCCAGCATTTT
TRBJ2-1 | NA | once | TRBV30 | 14 | CAWSVHSLSDEQFF | TGTGCCTGGAGTGTACATAGCCTCTCGGATGAGCAGTTCTTC
TRBJ1-5 | NA | NA | TRBV28 | 12 | CAGGVGNQPQHF | TGTGCCGGAGGAGTCGGCAATCAGCCCCAGCATTTT
TRBJ1-2 | NA | NA | TRBV27 | 13 | CASSNGRGRGYTF | TGTGCCAGCAGTAACGGCAGGGGACGTGGCTACACCTTC
TRBJ2-3 | TRBD2 | NA | TRBV6-1 | 19 | CASSEVVGGRASITDTQYF | TGTGCCAGCAGTGAAGTAGTTGGCGGGAGGGCCTCCATCACAGATACGCAGTATTTT
TRBJ2-5 | NA | NA | TRBV5-1 | 15 | CASSLLGQYQETQYF | TGCGCCAGCAGCCTACTTGGACAGTATCAAGAGACCCAGTACTTC
TRBJ2-1 | NA | NA | TRBV7-9 | 12 | CASSLRNNEQFF | TGTGCCAGCAGCTTGCGCAACAATGAGCAGTTCTTC
TRBJ2-2 | TRBD2 | NA | TRBV9 | 16 | CASSAGPAGAGGELFF | TGTGCCAGCAGCGCAGGACCAGCGGGAGCGGGCGGGGAGCTGTTTTTT
TRBJ2-1 | NA | few | TRBV6-5 | 11 | CASSYGRLQFF | TGTGCCAGCAGTTACGGGCGTCTCCAGTTCTTC
TRBJ2-3 | TRBD2 | NA | TRBV19 | 15 | CASSSLAGGPDTQYF | TGTGCCAGTAGTTCCCTAGCGGGGGGCCCAGATACGCAGTATTTT
TRBJ2-2 | NA | NA | TRBV5-1 | 15 | CASSIQGLGTGELFF | TGCGCCAGCAGCATACAGGGTTTGGGCACCGGGGAGCTGTTTTTT
TRBJ2-3 | TRBD2 | NA | TRBV28 | 15 | CASSVAGAARDTQYF | TGTGCCAGCTCTGTAGCGGGGGCCGCAAGGGATACGCAGTATTTT
TRBJ1-6 | NA | NA | TRBV4-1 | 14 | CASRGSSYNSPLHF | TGCGCCAGCAGGGGGAGCTCCTATAATTCACCCCTCCACTTT
TRBJ1-6 | TRBD1 | NA | TRBV30 | 13 | CACPRDSNSPLHF | TGTGCCTGCCCCCGGGACAGCAATTCACCCCTCCACTTT
TRBJ1-1 | NA | NA | TRBV5-1 | 16 | CASSLSLALMNTEAFF | TGCGCCAGCAGCTTGAGTCTTGCACTTATGAACACTGAAGCTTTCTTT
TRBJ1-3 | NA | few | TRBV28 | 14 | CASTKSSSGNTIYF | TGTGCCAGCACTAAGTCGAGCTCTGGAAACACCATATATTTT
TRBJ1-6 | NA | NA | TRBV9 | 16 | CASSARDGSYNSPLHF | TGTGCCAGCAGCGCTCGGGATGGCTCCTATAATTCACCCCTCCACTTT
TRBJ1-6 | TRBD1 | NA | TRBV11-3 | 19 | CASSLRREWGQGNNSPLHF | TGTGCCAGCAGCTTAAGAAGGGAATGGGGACAGGGAAATAATTCACCCCTCCACTTT
TRBJ2-7 | TRBD1 | NA | TRBV11-2 | 14 | CASRTNRGWDEQYF | TGTGCCAGCAGAACCAACAGGGGGTGGGACGAGCAGTACTTC
TRBJ1-1 | NA | NA | TRBV5-1 | 14 | CASSVGSGNTEAFF | TGCGCCAGCAGCGTAGGGAGTGGGAACACTGAAGCTTTCTTT